One sample yielded the 26 T cell receptor beta chains listed below, sequenced in a study of cytomegalovirus exposure and HLA in healthy donors. PCR involved 60 Vbeta and 13 Jbeta primers. This table comes from immunoSEQ multiplex PCR, and its TCRdb copy is limited to in-frame clones, with some not included. The table has 120,000 to 150,000 clones, less than 80% seen once. Material for sequencing was PBMCs. Every receptor here comes from a woman between 50 and 59 years old in good health and CMV-seropositive.

This chain connects TRBV19 to TRBJ2-2, with 9 bases that match TRBD1. V dropped 4 bases and J dropped 5; count of bases not matched to a gene: 5. CDR3 length: 15 amino acids. Germline V gene sequence: CDR1 LNHDA, CDR2 SQIVND (reference sequence). Written as DNA, the CDR3 is TGTGCCAGTAGTACGACAGGGGGGTTAACCGGGGAGCTGTTTTTT. It yields the protein CASSTTGGLTGELFF.

The chain combines TRBV28 with TRBJ2-3, with 7 bases fitting TRBD2. Unmatched junction bases numbered 4, after V lost 3 bases and J lost 4 bases. The V gene's germline CDR1 is MDHEN and CDR2 SYDVKM. The CDR3 spans 14 residues. CDR3 region: CASSLTSPPDTQYF. CDR3 in DNA: TGTGCCAGCAGTTTGACTAGCCCCCCAGATACGCAGTATTTT. Drawing the rest from reference TRBV28 and TRBJ2-3, the complete variable domain is DVKVTQSSRYLVKRTGEKVFLECVQDMDHENMFWYRQDPGLGLRLIYFSYDVKMKEKGDIPEGYSVSREKKERFSLILESASTNQTSMYLCASSLTSPPDTQYFGPGTRLTVL.

The CDR3 sequence is CASSGGGASTDTQYF. DNA for the CDR3: TGTGCCAGCAGTGGGGGCGGCGCTAGCACAGATACGCAGTATTTT. This sequence joins TRBV2 and TRBJ2-3, with a possible D match to TRBD1 (5 bases). Trimming cost V 4 bases and J 0 bases, with 11 bases left between them. The CDR3 spans 15 residues. Germline V gene data show CDR1 as SNHLY and CDR2 as FYNNEI. Full variable domain (missing parts from reference TRBV2 and TRBJ2-3): EPEVTQTPSHQVTQMGQEVILRCVPISNHLYFYWYRQILGQKVEFLVSFYNNEISEKSEIFDDQFSVERPDGSNFTLKIRSTKLEDSAMYFCASSGGGASTDTQYFGPGTRLTVL.

V usage is TRBV29-1 and J usage is TRBJ1-1; D perhaps matches TRBD1 (5 bases). CDR3 length equals 14 residues. Trimming pared 4 bases from V and 6 bases from J, leaving 18 bases between. Germline CDR1 SQVTM, CDR2 ANQGSEA. The CDR3 coding sequence is TGCAGCGTTGGAGAGCCCGGCAGGGAGGCTGAAGCTTTCTTT. Its protein product is CSVGEPGREAEAFF.

This sequence joins TRBV12-5 and TRBJ2-3; no clear D gene. The germline CDR1 and CDR2 sequences are LGHNT and FRNRAP. The CDR3 loop spans 14 amino acids. The V end lost 4 bases, the J end lost 3 bases, and 11 bases lay between the germline ends. CDR3 coding DNA: TGTGCTAGTGGTTCCCTACCCCATACAGATACGCAGTATTTT. As protein: CASGSLPHTDTQYF.

The V and J genes are TRBV6-6 and TRBJ1-1; D perhaps matches TRBD1 (6 bases). The CDR3 loop spans 14 amino acids. Germline CDR1 and CDR2: MNHNY and SVGAGI (reference sequence). The V and J ends lost 5 bases and 7 bases respectively, with 17 bases between them. The CDR3, as DNA: TGTGCCAGCAGTATAAACAGGGTTAACCTTGAAGCTTTCTTT. Translating gives CASSINRVNLEAFF.

This chain joins TRBV5-6 and TRBJ2-7; 8 bases fit TRBD1. The germline V gene has CDR1 SGHDT and CDR2 YYEEEE. The CDR3 loop spans 14 amino acids. The junction had 7 bases not matched to a gene; V was cut back by 3 bases and J by 5 bases. The CDR3 is CASSYRAGGHEQYF. The CDR3 DNA is TGTGCCAGCAGCTACCGGGCAGGGGGCCACGAGCAGTACTTC.

The rearrangement links TRBV7-9 to TRBJ2-3; 12 bases align to TRBD1. The length of the CDR3 is 18 residues. V dropped 5 bases and J dropped 4; count of bases not matched to a gene: 13. The germline gives CDR1 SEHNR, CDR2 FQNEAQ (reference sequence). DNA of the CDR3: TGTGCCAGCAGCACCATTCCGGGACAGGGGGCAATTTCAGATACGCAGTATTTT. Amino acids: CASSTIPGQGAISDTQYF.

The chain recombines TRBV6-5 with TRBJ1-6, with unresolved D. Looked up from germline, CDR1 is MNHEY and CDR2 is SVGAGI. This CDR3 is built from 16 residues. With 4 bases removed from V and 6 bases from J, the gap between germline ends came to 16 bases. This chain's CDR3 is CASSSLYGVGNSPLHF. In nucleotides, the CDR3 is TGTGCCAGCAGTTCCCTGTACGGGGTGGGTAATTCACCCCTCCACTTT.

CDR3 DNA: TGTGCCAGTCGCCCGGGACAGGGGACGTATGGCACTGAAGCTTTCTTT. Protein sequence: CASRPGQGTYGTEAFF. The chain links TRBV19 to TRBJ1-1; 10 bases are a match to TRBD1. Germline V gene lookup returns CDR1 LNHDA and CDR2 SQIVND (reference sequence). The CDR3 consists of 16 residues. V lost 8 bases, J lost 4 bases, and 13 bases stayed unmatched. The variable domain in full, with the rest retrieved from reference TRBV19 and TRBJ1-1, is DGGITQSPKYLFRKEGQNVTLSCEQNLNHDAMYWYRQDPGQGLRLIYYSQIVNDFQKGDIAEGYSVSREKKESFPLTVTSAQKNPTAFYLCASRPGQGTYGTEAFFGQGTRLTVV.

The J gene is TRBJ2-3, the V gene TRBV19; a weak D match, TRBD2 (6 bases). Germline CDR1 LNHDA, CDR2 SQIVND (reference sequence). V lost 7 bases, J lost 3 bases, and 14 bases lay in between. The CDR3 sequence is 14 residues long. The CDR3 loop is CASIQTGTTDTQYF. CDR3 in DNA: TGTGCCAGTATTCAGACCGGGACTACAGATACGCAGTATTTT.

J is TRBJ2-5 and V is TRBV5-4; TRBD1 might be the D (6 bases). Germline CDR1 reads SGHNT; CDR2 reads YYREEE (reference sequence). The CDR3 is made up of 13 amino acids. The V end was cut by 3 bases, the J end by 3 bases, with 9 bases between. The CDR3 DNA is TGTGCCAGCAGCTCGGACAGAGAAGAGACCCAGTACTTC. It yields the protein CASSSDREETQYF.

The DNA of the CDR3 is TGTGCCAGCAGCTCAGGGAATTCACCCCTCCACTTT. Its translation: CASSSGNSPLHF. The rearrangement uses TRBV7-9 and TRBJ1-6, with D possibly matching TRBD1 (5 bases). The V gene's germline CDR1 is SEHNR and CDR2 FQNEAQ (reference sequence). V lost 4 bases and J lost 7, with 5 bases in between. The CDR3 consists of 12 residues.

This chain uses TRBV7-5 with TRBJ1-4; the table assigns TRBD1, which was not confirmed against the DNA. TRBV7-5 is tagged as a pseudogene. There are 11 residues in the CDR3. The CDR3 loop reads CARPQGEKLFF. Written as DNA, the CDR3 is TGTGCCAGACCTCAGGGTGAAAAACTGTTTTTT.

This chain links TRBV5-5 with TRBJ2-3; 7 nucleotides match TRBD2. CDR1 is SGHKS and CDR2 is YYEKEE in the germline V gene (reference sequence). The CDR3 extends over 14 amino acids. V lost 6 bases and J lost 2; bases outside the gene matches: 6. The CDR3 here is CASTLAVSTDTQYF. The CDR3 DNA is TGTGCCAGCACCCTAGCGGTCTCCACAGATACGCAGTATTTT.

This chain connects TRBV5-1 to TRBJ2-3; perhaps TRBD1 as D (6 bases). Trimming cost V 2 bases and J 4 bases, with 11 bases left between them. Germline values: CDR1 SGHRS, CDR2 YFSETQ. The CDR3 is made up of 14 amino acids. The CDR3 spells CASSLTGWADTQYF. The CDR3 nucleotides read TGCGCCAGCAGCTTAACAGGGTGGGCAGATACGCAGTATTTT.

The chain recombines TRBV29-1 with TRBJ2-7; 10 bases map to TRBD1. CDR1 and CDR2 from the germline V gene are SQVTM and ANQGSEA. The trim removed 4 bases at V and 5 bases at J, leaving 8 bases unmatched. This CDR3 comprises 14 residues. CDR3: CSVVGQGRVDEQYF. DNA of the CDR3: TGCAGCGTTGTGGGACAGGGGCGGGTGGACGAGCAGTACTTC.

This sequence joins TRBV29-1 and TRBJ2-2; D might be TRBD1 (6 bases). The CDR3 runs 12 residues. Per germline, CDR1 SQVTM and CDR2 ANQGSEA. V was trimmed by 5 bases and J by 4 bases, leaving 8 bases between them. The CDR3 coding sequence is TGCAGCGTTTGGGACATCACCGGGGAGCTGTTTTTT. It is translated as CSVWDITGELFF.

The chain is built from TRBV7-9 and TRBJ1-4, with 9 bases identical to TRBD1. The CDR3 consists of 14 residues. The germline V gene has CDR1 SEHNR and CDR2 FQNEAQ (reference sequence). V lost 5 bases and J lost 5; bases outside the gene matches: 3. As DNA, the CDR3 is TGTGCCAGCAGCACCGGGACAGGGAATGAAAAACTGTTTTTT. Protein product: CASSTGTGNEKLFF.

The sample holds one count of this clone. This rearrangement joins TRBV19 to TRBJ1-5, with a possible D match to TRBD1 (5 bases). V lost 10 bases to trimming and J lost 4 bases, with 11 bases between them. The CDR3 consists of 12 residues. The germline V gene encodes CDR1 LNHDA and CDR2 SQIVND (reference sequence). The chain's CDR3 is CATHQGNQPQHF. CDR3 nucleotides: TGTGCCACTCACCAGGGTAATCAGCCCCAGCATTTT.

The chain combines TRBV6-1 with TRBJ1-1; D is perhaps TRBD1 (5 bases). The CDR3 length is 14 residues. V was trimmed by 0 bases and J by 3 bases, leaving 8 bases between them. The V gene's germline CDR1 is MNHNS and CDR2 SASEGT. CDR3 sequence reads: CASSEADRYTEAFF. The CDR3 region has the DNA TGTGCCAGCAGTGAAGCAGACAGATACACTGAAGCTTTCTTT.

The V and J genes are TRBV28 and TRBJ1-5; weak D call: TRBD1 (6 bases). Trimming removed 4 bases at V and 3 bases at J, with 16 bases between. This CDR3 is 16 amino acids long. Germline CDR1 is MDHEN and CDR2 is SYDVKM. CDR3 amino acids: CASSSPQGDDNQPQHF. The DNA for the CDR3 is TGTGCCAGCAGTTCCCCACAGGGTGATGACAATCAGCCCCAGCATTTT.

The V gene is TRBV6-1, the J gene TRBJ1-1; no firm D call. The V and J ends lost 1 base and 1 base respectively, with 10 bases between them. In germline, CDR1 is MNHNS, CDR2 SASEGT. The length of the CDR3 is 15 residues. The CDR3 is CASSEGEGANTEAFF. The CDR3 region has the DNA TGTGCCAGCAGTGAAGGAGAGGGTGCGAACACTGAAGCTTTCTTT.

This clone came up once. The V gene is TRBV7-3, the J gene TRBJ2-1; a weak D match, TRBD2 (6 bases). Trimming pared 5 bases from V and 1 base from J, leaving 12 bases between. There are 15 residues in the CDR3. The V gene's germline CDR1 is SGHTA and CDR2 FQGTGA. The CDR3: CASSLQGLSYNEQFF. Written as DNA, the CDR3 is TGTGCCAGCAGCCTCCAGGGACTTTCCTACAATGAGCAGTTCTTC.

This clone was picked up a small number of times. The J gene is TRBJ2-7, the V gene TRBV6-1; 10 nucleotides agree with TRBD1. The V gene's germline CDR1 is MNHNS and CDR2 SASEGT. J was trimmed by 4 bases and V by 5 bases; bases with no gene match: 8. The CDR3 length is 15 residues. The CDR3 nucleotides read TGTGCCAGCAGTAATCCCGGGACAGGGGTTTACGAGCAGTACTTC. As protein: CASSNPGTGVYEQYF.

The chain recombines TRBV16 with TRBJ1-1; TRBD1 might be the D (5 bases). The CDR3 has 17 residues. Germline-derived CDR1 and CDR2 are KGHSY and FQNENV. The V end was cut by 4 bases, the J end by 7 bases, with 25 bases between. This CDR3 reads CASSLQLNRRREGEAFF. The CDR3 DNA reads TGTGCCAGCAGCCTGCAATTAAATCGTCGCAGGGAGGGTGAAGCTTTCTTT.